The sequence of this T cell receptor (beta chain) was determined in a study of cytomegalovirus exposure and HLA in healthy donors. Study-level background: Findings of an earlier analysis included roughly 110 million unique TCR beta sequences from some 200 million T cells.

PCR involved 60 Vbeta and 13 Jbeta primers. Repertoires were generated with immunoSEQ multiplex PCR, while TCRdb's copy carries only in-frame clones and drops some. The data hold 150,000 to 200,000 clones, with approximately 82% observed a single time. Whole-study findings and limits: Many donors carried some public TCRs, although rarity characterized most TCR sequences.

The ends were cut back, 2 bases at V and 0 bases at J, with 16 bases in the middle. The CDR3 spans 17 residues. Germline V gives CDR1 SGDLS, CDR2 YYNGEE. As for this clone: Its target is not known.

Sequences were obtained from PBMCs. The chain combines TRBV9 with TRBJ2-3, with D uncertain. This receptor was taken from a woman in her late teens or twenties in good health and CMV-seropositive. The DNA of the CDR3 is TGTGCCAGCAGCGTGGGTTGGAGAACCTCTAGCACAGATACGCAGTATTTT. This codes for CASSVGWRTSSTDTQYF.